The source of this T cell receptor (beta chain) is a study of blood T cell repertoires in COVID-19. About the research overall: Sites in the United States, Italy and Spain provided acute and convalescent COVID-19 samples. Sample material is recorded as cDNA or gDNA derived from T cells, B-cell-depleted T cells, or PBMCs.

Profiling relied on immunoSEQ multiplex PCR, and the TCRdb table lists in-frame clones only, not all of them. The sample records about 120,000 clones, around 76% being singletons. The CDR3 covers 15 residues. V was pared by 3 bases and J by 5 bases, with 8 bases of the junction left unmatched. The germline CDR1 and CDR2 sequences are ENHRY and SYGVKD. This clonotype originated in a woman older than 75 with acute or convalescent COVID-19. Material for sequencing was peripheral blood. V gene TRBV10-3 combines with J gene TRBJ2-5, with 8 bases that match TRBD2. The CDR3 nucleotides read TGTGCCATCAGTGAACAAGCGGGGGTTGGGGAGACCCAGTACTTC. Protein: CAISEQAGVGETQYF.